These 25 T cell receptor beta chains were all obtained from the same sample, sequenced in a study of T cells in localized non-small cell lung cancer. Assay: immunoSEQ multiplex PCR; the TCRdb copy retains only in-frame clones and omits some. The data show 58,000 or so clones, with 90% seen just once and about 2% held by the top ten. Sequenced material: peripheral blood, taken before any cancer treatment. These receptors all come from a woman between 35 and 75 years old with stage I lung adenocarcinoma.

The J gene is TRBJ2-7, the V gene TRBV28; tentatively, D is TRBD1 or TRBD2 (5 bases each). This CDR3 spans 16 amino acids. V was shortened by 6 bases and J by 1 base, with 19 bases between the two germline ends. Germline V gene data show CDR1 as MDHEN and CDR2 as SYDVKM. For the CDR3, the DNA is TGTGCCAGCAGGATTCATGGGGACCCCAATTCCTACGAGCAGTACTTC. Translated: CASRIHGDPNSYEQYF.

The J gene is TRBJ1-1, the V gene TRBV29-1; the D is unclear. CDR3 length: 11 residues. CDR1 SQVTM and CDR2 ANQGSEA come from the germline V gene. Between the trimmed V and J ends, which lost 6 bases and 3 bases, there was a span of 8 bases. CDR3 nucleotides: TGCAGCGTCGTTAAGTACACTGAAGCTTTCTTT. Translated: CSVVKYTEAFF.

This clone came up once. V is TRBV2 and J is TRBJ1-2; 8 bases fit TRBD1. This CDR3 contains 15 residues. Germline loops: CDR1 SNHLY, CDR2 FYNNEI. The V segment lost 6 bases and the J segment 0 bases; nucleotides outside the gene matches: 6. In DNA form, the CDR3 reads TGTGCCAGCAGAGCCGGGGGACAGGCTAACTATGGCTACACCTTC. Its translation: CASRAGGQANYGYTF.

This rearrangement joins TRBV28 to TRBJ1-2; D may be TRBD1 (5 bases). The V end lost 8 bases, the J end lost 6 bases, and 16 bases lay between the germline ends. Germline CDR1 MDHEN, CDR2 SYDVKM. The CDR3 totals 13 residues. The CDR3 region has the DNA TGTGCCAGCGGCCCTGGGGGTGGGGATGGCTACACCTTC. Protein product: CASGPGGGDGYTF.

The gene calls are TRBV18 and TRBJ1-1; 9 positions agree with TRBD1. Germline V gives CDR1 KGHSH, CDR2 LQKENI. V gave up 4 bases and J gave up 3 bases; unmatched junction bases: 0. This CDR3 has 13 residues. The CDR3: CASSRDRDTEAFF. CDR3 sequence (DNA): TGTGCCAGCTCACGGGACAGGGACACTGAAGCTTTCTTT.

The chain combines TRBV2 with TRBJ1-1; D not certain. The CDR3 consists of 11 residues. V was shortened by 11 bases and J by 5 bases, with 12 bases between the two germline ends. Per the germline V gene, CDR1 is SNHLY and CDR2 is FYNNEI. The CDR3 protein is CAHLLGTEAFF. In nucleotides, the CDR3 is TGTGCCCACCTGCTTGGGACTGAAGCTTTCTTT.

V usage is TRBV7-3 and J usage is TRBJ1-2; possible D gene TRBD1, 6 bases. V lost 5 bases, J lost 6 bases, and 16 bases lay in between. There are 14 residues in the CDR3. CDR1 is SGHTA and CDR2 is FQGTGA in the germline V gene. CDR3 DNA: TGTGCCAGCAGCCCCTTTGGGGGCGCGGATGGCTACACCTTC. It specifies CASSPFGGADGYTF.

This chain uses TRBV29-1 with TRBJ2-5; 12 positions agree with TRBD1. V dropped 5 bases and J dropped 3; count of bases not matched to a gene: 7. Germline loops: CDR1 SQVTM, CDR2 ANQGSEA. The CDR3 totals 15 residues. Written as DNA, the CDR3 is TGCAGCGTTCAGGGGGACAGGGGGCGAAAAGAGACCCAGTACTTC. Its protein is CSVQGDRGRKETQYF.

The chain recombines TRBV19 with TRBJ1-1; D not certain. Germline V lookup: CDR1 LNHDA, CDR2 SQIVND (reference sequence). The CDR3 sequence is 17 residues long. Between the trimmed V and J ends, which lost 2 bases and 1 base, there was a span of 17 bases. CDR3 residues: CASSIKRREGRNTEAFF. CDR3 bases: TGTGCCAGTAGTATAAAACGTAGGGAAGGAAGGAACACTGAAGCTTTCTTT.

V gene TRBV6-4 combines with J gene TRBJ1-2, with D possibly matching TRBD1 (5 bases). CDR1 MRHNA and CDR2 SNTAGT come from the germline V gene. The CDR3 consists of 14 residues. Trimming took 3 bases from V and 4 from J, leaving 12 bases between them. CDR3 coding DNA: TGTGCCAGCAGTGAAACAGGCCTTGTCTATGGCTACACCTTC. Protein product: CASSETGLVYGYTF.

The chain recombines TRBV7-3 with TRBJ2-1, with 14 positions matching TRBD2. Germline loops: CDR1 SGHTA, CDR2 FQGTGA. This CDR3 has 15 amino acids. The V and J ends lost 2 bases and 10 bases, in that order; junction bases with no gene match: 4. The CDR3 DNA sequence: TGTGCCAGCAGCTTAGGCGGACTAGCGGGAGGAGAGCAGTTCTTC. It codes for CASSLGGLAGGEQFF.

This sequence joins TRBV18 and TRBJ1-4; possible D gene TRBD1, 5 bases. This CDR3 is 17 amino acids long. V lost 1 base, J lost 3 bases, and 15 bases lay in between. In germline, CDR1 is KGHSH, CDR2 LQKENI. The CDR3 sequence is CASSPRRRQSANEKLFF. The CDR3 nucleotides are TGTGCCAGCTCACCACGTCGCCGACAGTCGGCTAATGAAAAACTGTTTTTT.

V usage is TRBV6-5 and J usage is TRBJ1-2, with D uncertain. The CDR3 extends over 11 amino acids. V was pared by 7 bases and J by 1 base, with 4 bases between. Germline loops: CDR1 MNHEY, CDR2 SVGAGI. The CDR3 region is CASMDNYGYTF. CDR3 sequence (DNA): TGTGCCAGCATGGATAACTATGGCTACACCTTC.

CDR3 bases: TGTGCCAGCAGCTTCAACCGGGGCTACACCTTC. Its translation is CASSFNRGYTF. This chain uses TRBV9 with TRBJ1-2, with no clear D. This CDR3 is built from 11 residues. V gave up 4 bases and J gave up 8 bases, with 9 bases separating them. Germline CDR1 is SGDLS and CDR2 is YYNGEE.

The chain recombines TRBV11-2 with TRBJ2-5; possibly TRBD1 for D (5 bases). Trimming cost V 8 bases and J 5 bases, with 6 bases left between them. The CDR3 length is 10 residues. Germline lookup yields CDR1 SGHAT and CDR2 FQNNGV. The CDR3 region has the DNA TGTGCCAGCTCAGGGGAGACCCAGTACTTC. This translates into CASSGETQYF.

This chain links TRBV27 with TRBJ2-7, with 10 bases identical to TRBD2. After removal of 2 bases from V and 5 bases from J, the junction contained 6 bases not matched to a gene. Germline V gene sequence: CDR1 MNHEY, CDR2 SMNVEV (reference sequence). The CDR3 loop spans 15 amino acids. CDR3 loop: CASSLNSLAGDEQYF. CDR3 bases: TGTGCCAGCAGTTTAAATAGCCTAGCGGGAGACGAGCAGTACTTC.

On this clone itself: Other DNA sequences from this sample encode an identical CDR3 as well. V is TRBV5-1 and J is TRBJ1-5; D uncertain. This CDR3 contains 14 residues. V shed 0 bases and J shed 4 bases, with 8 bases lying between them. Germline-derived CDR1 and CDR2 are SGHRS and YFSETQ. CDR3 bases: TGCGCCAGCAGCTTGGAGGGCGGGAATCAGCCCCAGCATTTT. It encodes CASSLEGGNQPQHF.

The chain employs TRBV5-1 and TRBJ1-1; D remains unclear. The CDR3 sequence is 14 residues long. The ends were cut back, 0 bases at V and 2 bases at J, with 8 bases in the middle. Germline assignment: CDR1 SGHRS and CDR2 YFSETQ. DNA for the CDR3: TGCGCCAGCAGCTTGGAGGCAGCAAACACTGAAGCTTTCTTT. This codes for CASSLEAANTEAFF.

The chain is built from TRBV19 and TRBJ1-5; tentatively, D is TRBD1 (5 bases). The CDR3 has 17 residues. Looked up from germline, CDR1 is LNHDA and CDR2 is SQIVND (reference sequence). Between the trimmed V and J ends, which lost 3 bases and 3 bases, there was a span of 18 bases. DNA for the CDR3: TGTGCCAGTAGTATTCCCCCCCCTGACAGTCCCAATCAGCCCCAGCATTTT. Its translation: CASSIPPPDSPNQPQHF.

The V call is TRBV5-1, the J call TRBJ2-2; TRBD1 aligns across 7 bases. This CDR3 comprises 15 residues. Germline V lookup: CDR1 SGHRS, CDR2 YFSETQ. V shed 4 bases and J 4 bases; nucleotides not matched to a gene: 7. The CDR3 is CASSPTGERTGELFF. Here the CDR3 DNA reads TGCGCCAGCAGCCCCACAGGGGAGCGCACCGGGGAGCTGTTTTTT.

In nucleotides, the CDR3 is TGTGCCAGCAGTTGGGGACAGAACACCGGGGAGCTGTTTTTT. It encodes CASSWGQNTGELFF. V usage is TRBV6-6 and J usage is TRBJ2-2, with a possible D match to TRBD1 (6 bases). Trimming took 4 bases from V and 1 from J, leaving 7 bases between them. CDR1 is MNHNY and CDR2 is SVGAGI in the germline V gene (reference sequence). The CDR3 is made up of 14 amino acids.

The chain uses TRBV30 and TRBJ2-3; D not certain. The length of the CDR3 is 15 residues. Trimming took 0 bases from V and 2 from J, leaving 12 bases between them. Looked up from germline, CDR1 is GTSNPN and CDR2 is SVGIG (reference sequence). CDR3 in DNA: TGTGCCTGGAGTGTAGGTACAGCTTACACAGATACGCAGTATTTT. Translated: CAWSVGTAYTDTQYF.

The chain joins TRBV2 to TRBJ1-4; perhaps TRBD1 as D (6 bases). V was trimmed by 7 bases and J by 15 bases, leaving 15 bases between them. This CDR3 is built from 11 residues. Germline CDR1 and CDR2: SNHLY and FYNNEI. The CDR3 loop reads CASIATGQLFF. The CDR3 region has the DNA TGTGCCAGCATAGCCACGGGACAATTGTTTTTT.

The chain combines TRBV20-1 with TRBJ2-7; possible D gene TRBD2, 5 bases. Germline V gene data show CDR1 as DFQATT and CDR2 as SNEGSKA (reference sequence). The CDR3 spans 11 residues. Between the trimmed V and J ends, which lost 6 bases and 9 bases, there was a span of 15 bases. DNA of the CDR3: TGCAGTGCAGACGGAAGCCGGGGGCAGTACTTC. Translated: CSADGSRGQYF.

The gene calls are TRBV28 and TRBJ1-1; D remains ambiguous. Trimming pared 5 bases from V and 2 bases from J, leaving 12 bases between. CDR3 length equals 14 residues. Germline CDR1 MDHEN, CDR2 SYDVKM. The CDR3 loop reads CASSLPTDNTEAFF. CDR3 DNA sequence: TGTGCCAGCAGTCTCCCCACCGACAACACTGAAGCTTTCTTT.